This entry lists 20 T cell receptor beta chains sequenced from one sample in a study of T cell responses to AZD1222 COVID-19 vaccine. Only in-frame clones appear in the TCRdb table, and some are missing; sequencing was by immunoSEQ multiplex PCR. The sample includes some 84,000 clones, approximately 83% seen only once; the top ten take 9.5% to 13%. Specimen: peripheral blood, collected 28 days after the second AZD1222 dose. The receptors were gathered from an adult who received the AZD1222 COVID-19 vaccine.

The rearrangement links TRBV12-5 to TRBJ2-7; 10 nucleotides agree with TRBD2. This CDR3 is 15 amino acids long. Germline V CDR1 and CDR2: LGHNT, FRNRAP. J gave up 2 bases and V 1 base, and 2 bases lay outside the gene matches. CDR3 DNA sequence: TGTGCTAGTGGTTTGGGTGGGACTAGCGCCTACGAGCAGTACTTC. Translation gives CASGLGGTSAYEQYF.

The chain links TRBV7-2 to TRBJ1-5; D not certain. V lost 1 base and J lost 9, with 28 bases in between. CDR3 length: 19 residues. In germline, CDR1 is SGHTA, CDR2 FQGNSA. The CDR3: CASSLVAGSWQETGGPQHF. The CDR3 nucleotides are TGTGCCAGCAGCTTAGTTGCGGGCAGTTGGCAGGAGACGGGTGGGCCCCAGCATTTT.

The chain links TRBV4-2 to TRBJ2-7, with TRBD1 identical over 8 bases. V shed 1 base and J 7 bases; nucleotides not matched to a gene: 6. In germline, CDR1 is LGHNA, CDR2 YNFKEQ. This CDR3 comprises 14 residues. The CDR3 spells CASSQAQGAWEQYF. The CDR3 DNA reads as TGTGCCAGCAGCCAAGCGCAGGGGGCGTGGGAGCAGTACTTC.

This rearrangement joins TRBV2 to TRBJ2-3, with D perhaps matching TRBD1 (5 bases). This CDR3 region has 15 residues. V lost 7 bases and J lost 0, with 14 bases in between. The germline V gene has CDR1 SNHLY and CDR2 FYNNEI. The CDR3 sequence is CASIGRQRSTDTQYF. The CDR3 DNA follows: TGTGCCAGCATCGGTCGACAGAGAAGCACAGATACGCAGTATTTT.

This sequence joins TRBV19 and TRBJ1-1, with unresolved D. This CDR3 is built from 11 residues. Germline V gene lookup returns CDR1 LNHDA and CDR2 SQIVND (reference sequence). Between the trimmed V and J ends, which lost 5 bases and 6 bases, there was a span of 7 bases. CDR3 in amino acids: CASSFWAEAFF. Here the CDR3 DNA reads TGTGCCAGTAGTTTCTGGGCTGAAGCTTTCTTT. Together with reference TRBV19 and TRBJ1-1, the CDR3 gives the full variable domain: DGGITQSPKYLFRKEGQNVTLSCEQNLNHDAMYWYRQDPGQGLRLIYYSQIVNDFQKGDIAEGYSVSREKKESFPLTVTSAQKNPTAFYLCASSFWAEAFFGQGTRLTVV.

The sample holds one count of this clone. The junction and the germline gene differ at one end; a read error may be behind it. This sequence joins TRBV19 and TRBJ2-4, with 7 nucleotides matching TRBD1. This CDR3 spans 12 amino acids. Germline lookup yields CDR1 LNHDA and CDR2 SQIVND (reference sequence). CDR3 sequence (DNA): TGTGCCAGTAGTCCCGAGAAGGGGGCTTTAGAATTC. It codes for CASSPEKGALEF.

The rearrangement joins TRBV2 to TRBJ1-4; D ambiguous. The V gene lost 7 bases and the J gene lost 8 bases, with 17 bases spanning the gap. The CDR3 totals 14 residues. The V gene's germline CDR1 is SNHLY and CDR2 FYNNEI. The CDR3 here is CASISSRPGEKLFF. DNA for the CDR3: TGTGCCAGCATTTCGTCCAGGCCGGGAGAAAAACTGTTTTTT.

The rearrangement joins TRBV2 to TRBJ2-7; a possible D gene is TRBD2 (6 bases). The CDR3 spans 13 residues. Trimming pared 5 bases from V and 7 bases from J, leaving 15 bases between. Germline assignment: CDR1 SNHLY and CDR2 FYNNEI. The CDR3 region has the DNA TGTGCCAGCAGTAGGGACTCGACCGGGGAGCAGTACGTC. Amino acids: CASSRDSTGEQYV.

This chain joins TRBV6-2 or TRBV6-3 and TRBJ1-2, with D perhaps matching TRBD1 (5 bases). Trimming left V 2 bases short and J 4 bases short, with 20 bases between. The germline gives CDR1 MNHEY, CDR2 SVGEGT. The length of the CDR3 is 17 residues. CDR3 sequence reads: CASSYLGGGSGRYGYTF. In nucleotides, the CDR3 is TGTGCCAGCAGTTACCTGGGCGGGGGATCAGGCCGCTATGGCTACACCTTC.

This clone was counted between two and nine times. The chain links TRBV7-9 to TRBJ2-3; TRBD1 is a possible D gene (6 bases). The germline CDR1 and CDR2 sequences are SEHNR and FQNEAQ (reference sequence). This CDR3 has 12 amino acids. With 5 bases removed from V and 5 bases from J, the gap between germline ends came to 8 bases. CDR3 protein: CASSLQGDTQYF. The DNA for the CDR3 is TGTGCCAGCAGCCTACAGGGAGATACGCAGTATTTT.

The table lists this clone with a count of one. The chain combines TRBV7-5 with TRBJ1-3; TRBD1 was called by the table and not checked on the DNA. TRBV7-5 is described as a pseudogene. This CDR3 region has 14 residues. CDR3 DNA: TGTGCCAGAAGCCACTTGAACAGGGGAAACACCATATATTTT. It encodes CARSHLNRGNTIYF.

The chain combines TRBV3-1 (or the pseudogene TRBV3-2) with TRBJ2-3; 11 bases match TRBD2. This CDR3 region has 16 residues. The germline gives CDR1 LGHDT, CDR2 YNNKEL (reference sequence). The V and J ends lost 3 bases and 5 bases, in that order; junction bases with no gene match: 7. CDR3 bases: TGTGCCAGCAGCCAGTTAGCGGGGGGGGTGGTAGATACGCAGTATTTT. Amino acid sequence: CASSQLAGGVVDTQYF.

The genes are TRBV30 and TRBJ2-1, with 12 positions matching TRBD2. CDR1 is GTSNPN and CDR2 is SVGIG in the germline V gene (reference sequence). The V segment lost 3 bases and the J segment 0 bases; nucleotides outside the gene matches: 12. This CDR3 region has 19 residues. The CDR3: CAWSPLAGGLLSSYNEQFF. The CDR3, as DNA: TGTGCCTGGAGCCCGCTAGCGGGGGGGCTGTTGAGCTCCTACAATGAGCAGTTCTTC.

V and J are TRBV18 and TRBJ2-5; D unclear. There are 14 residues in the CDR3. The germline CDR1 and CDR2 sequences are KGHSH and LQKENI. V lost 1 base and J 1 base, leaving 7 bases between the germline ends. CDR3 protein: CASSPLAAQETQYF. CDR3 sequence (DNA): TGTGCCAGCTCACCACTTGCGGCCCAAGAGACCCAGTACTTC.

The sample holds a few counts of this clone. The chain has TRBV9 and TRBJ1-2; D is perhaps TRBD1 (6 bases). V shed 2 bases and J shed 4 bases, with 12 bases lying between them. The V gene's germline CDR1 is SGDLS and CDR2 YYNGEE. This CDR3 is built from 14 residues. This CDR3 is CASSVDRSFYGYTF. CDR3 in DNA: TGTGCCAGCAGCGTCGACAGGTCCTTCTATGGCTACACCTTC.

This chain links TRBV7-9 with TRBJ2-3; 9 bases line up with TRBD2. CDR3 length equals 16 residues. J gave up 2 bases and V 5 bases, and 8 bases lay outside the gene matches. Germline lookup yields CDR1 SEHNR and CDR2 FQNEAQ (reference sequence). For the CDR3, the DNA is TGTGCCAGCAGCACTGGACTAGCGACCTTCACAGATACGCAGTATTTT. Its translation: CASSTGLATFTDTQYF.

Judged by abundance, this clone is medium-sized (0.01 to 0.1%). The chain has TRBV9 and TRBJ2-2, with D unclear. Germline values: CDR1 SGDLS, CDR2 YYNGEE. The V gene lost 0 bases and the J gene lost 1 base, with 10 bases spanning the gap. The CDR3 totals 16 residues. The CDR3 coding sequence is TGTGCCAGCAGCGTAGAGATGTGGGTGAACACCGGGGAGCTGTTTTTT. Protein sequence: CASSVEMWVNTGELFF. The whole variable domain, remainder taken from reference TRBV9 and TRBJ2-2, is DSGVTQTPKHLITATGQRVTLRCSPRSGDLSVYWYQQSLDQGLQFLIQYYNGEERAKGNILERFSAQQFPDLHSELNLSSLELGDSALYFCASSVEMWVNTGELFFGEGSRLTVL.

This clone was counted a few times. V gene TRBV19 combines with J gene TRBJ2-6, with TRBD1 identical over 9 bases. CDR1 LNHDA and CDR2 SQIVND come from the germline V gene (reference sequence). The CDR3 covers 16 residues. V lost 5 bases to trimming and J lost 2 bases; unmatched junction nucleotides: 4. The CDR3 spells CASSVTGGAGANVLTF. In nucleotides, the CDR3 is TGTGCCAGTAGTGTGACAGGGGGAGCTGGGGCCAACGTCCTGACTTTC.

CDR3 region: CASSPGGQRFTDTQYF. The CDR3 DNA follows: TGTGCCAGCAGCCCCGGGGGACAGCGCTTTACAGATACGCAGTATTTT. The rearrangement joins TRBV3-1 (or the pseudogene TRBV3-2) to TRBJ2-3; possibly TRBD1 for D (7 bases). Trimming left V 4 bases short and J 3 bases short, with 17 bases between. CDR1 is LGHDT and CDR2 is YNNKEL in the germline V gene (reference sequence). The CDR3 spans 16 residues.

CDR3 loop: CASSSRWEMGNQPQHF. The CDR3 nucleotides are TGTGCCAGCAGCTCGAGATGGGAGATGGGCAATCAGCCCCAGCATTTT. This chain links TRBV28 with TRBJ1-5; no clear D. Trimming removed 6 bases at V and 2 bases at J, with 17 bases between. Germline V gives CDR1 MDHEN, CDR2 SYDVKM. The CDR3 contains 16 residues.